What follows is one T cell receptor beta chain and its context. Its antigen is unidentified. Measured with immunoSEQ multiplex PCR; TCRdb has only the in-frame clones, and not every one. The data hold 20,000 or so clones, with 65% to 80% observed a single time. Sorted subsets were CFSE-labeled and cultured roughly five days with allogeneic dendritic cells. This specimen belongs to a study of regulatory dendritic cells for organ transplantation. V was clipped by 3 bases and J by 7 bases, with 7 bases between them. CDR3 length equals 11 residues. Germline CDR1 KGHSH, CDR2 LQKENI. The gene calls are TRBV18 and TRBJ2-7; a possible D gene is TRBD2 (6 bases). Material for sequencing was memory CD4+ T cells from blood cultured with regulatory dendritic cells. Subset specified: CD45RO+ memory T cells. The TCR comes from a human donor in good health. This CDR3 is CASSPGGEQYF. CDR3 sequence (DNA): TGTGCCAGCTCACCTGGGGGGGAGCAGTACTTC. Combining the CDR3 with reference TRBV18 and TRBJ2-7 gives the whole variable domain NAGVMQNPRHLVRRRGQEARLRCSPMKGHSHVYWYRQLPEEGLKFMVYLQKENIIDESGMPKERFSAEFPKEGPSILRIQQVVRGDSAAYFCASSPGGEQYFGPGTRLTVT.